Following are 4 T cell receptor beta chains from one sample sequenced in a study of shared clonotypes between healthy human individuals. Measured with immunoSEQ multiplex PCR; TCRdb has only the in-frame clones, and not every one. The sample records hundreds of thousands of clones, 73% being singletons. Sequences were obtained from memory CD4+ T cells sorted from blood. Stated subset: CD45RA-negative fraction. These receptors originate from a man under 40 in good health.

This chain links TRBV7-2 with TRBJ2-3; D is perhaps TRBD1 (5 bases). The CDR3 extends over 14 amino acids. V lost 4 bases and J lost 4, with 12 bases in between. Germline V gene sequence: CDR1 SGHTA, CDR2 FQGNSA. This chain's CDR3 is CASSSPRQSDTQYF. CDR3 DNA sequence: TGTGCCAGCAGCTCCCCCAGACAGTCAGATACGCAGTATTTT.

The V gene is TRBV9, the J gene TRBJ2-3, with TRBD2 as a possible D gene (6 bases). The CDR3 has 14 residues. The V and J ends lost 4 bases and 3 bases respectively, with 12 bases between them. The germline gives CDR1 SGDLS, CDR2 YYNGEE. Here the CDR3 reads CASSMEGRTDTQYF. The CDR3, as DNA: TGTGCCAGCAGCATGGAGGGTAGAACAGATACGCAGTATTTT.

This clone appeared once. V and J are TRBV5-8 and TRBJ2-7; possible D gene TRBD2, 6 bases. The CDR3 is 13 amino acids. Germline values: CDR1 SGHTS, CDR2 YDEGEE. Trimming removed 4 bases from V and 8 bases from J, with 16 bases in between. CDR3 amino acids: CASSSRGGPKQYF. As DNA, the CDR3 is TGTGCCAGCAGCAGTCGGGGAGGCCCCAAGCAGTACTTC. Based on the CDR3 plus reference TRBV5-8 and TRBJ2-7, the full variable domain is EAGVTQSPTHLIKTRGQQATLRCSPISGHTSVYWYQQALGLGLQFLLWYDEGEERNRGNFPPRFSGRQFPNYSSELNVNALELEDSALYLCASSSRGGPKQYFGPGTRLTVT.

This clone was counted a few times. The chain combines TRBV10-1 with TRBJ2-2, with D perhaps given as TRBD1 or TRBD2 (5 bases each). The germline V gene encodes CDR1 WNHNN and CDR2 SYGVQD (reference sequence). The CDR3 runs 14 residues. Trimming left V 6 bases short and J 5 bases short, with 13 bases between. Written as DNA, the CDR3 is TGCGCCAGCAGCAGGGACGACCCTACCGGGGAGCTGTTTTTT. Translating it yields CASSRDDPTGELFF.